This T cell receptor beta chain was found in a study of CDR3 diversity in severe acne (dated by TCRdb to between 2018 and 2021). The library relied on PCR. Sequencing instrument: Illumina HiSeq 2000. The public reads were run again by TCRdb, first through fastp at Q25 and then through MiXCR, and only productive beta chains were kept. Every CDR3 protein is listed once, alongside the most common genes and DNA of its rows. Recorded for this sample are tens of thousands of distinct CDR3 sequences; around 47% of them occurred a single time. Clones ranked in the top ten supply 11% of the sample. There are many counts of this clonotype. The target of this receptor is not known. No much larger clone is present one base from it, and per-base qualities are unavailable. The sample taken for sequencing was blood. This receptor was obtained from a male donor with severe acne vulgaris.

Here the CDR3 is given as CSATNPAGEETQYF. The DNA sequence is TGCAGTGCCACTAATCCGGCGGGAGAAGAGACCCAGTACTTC. The chain links TRBV20-1 with TRBJ2-5, and 7 junctional nucleotides match TRBD2. Inclusive of the bounding cysteine and phenylalanine, the CDR3 is 14 residues long. CDR3 DNA only is kept here, 42 bases in frame from base 1. The germline V gene (reference sequence) provides CDR1 DFQATT and CDR2 SNEGSKA. Ends trimmed: V by 6 bases, J by 3 bases; bases unmatched to a gene: 10.